This T cell receptor (beta chain) was sequenced during a study of siplizumab effects on memory and regulatory T cells. With respect to this clone: Its antigen is as yet unknown.

Whole-study results and caveats: Apparently key alloresponse contributors, naive T cells also seemed more diverse than memory cells. Among sequences traceable to unstimulated CD4+ memory cells, alloreactive ones were significantly reduced by siplizumab. For siplizumab cultures, the suppressive function of their proliferating Tregs was not confirmed.

The CDR3 totals 18 residues. V shed 0 bases and J shed 3 bases, with 20 bases lying between them. Germline V CDR1 and CDR2: SGHTA, FQGNSA. Per sample, some 10^5 TCR templates were assayed. Libraries were prepared by immunoSEQ multiplex PCR; TCRdb keeps only in-frame clonotypes and omits some of them. The repertoire holds around 100,000 clones, with about 91% as singletons. The chain links TRBV7-2 to TRBJ1-2, with D hard to call. The sample consisted of CD4+ T cells sorted from blood. This receptor was taken from a human donor in good health. In DNA form, the CDR3 reads TGTGCCAGCAGCTTAGCCTTCATTGGGTCCTCTCGGGACTATGGCTACACCTTC. Translated, it gives CASSLAFIGSSRDYGYTF. The variable domain in full, completed from reference TRBV7-2 and TRBJ1-2, reads GAGVSQSPSNKVTEKGKDVELRCDPISGHTALYWYRQSLGQGLEFLIYFQGNSAPDKSGLPSDRFSAERTGGSVSTLTIQRTQQEDSAVYLCASSLAFIGSSRDYGYTFGSGTRLTVV.